This TCR beta chain derives from a study of PD-1 blockade in classical Hodgkin lymphoma. Study-wide background: Treatment was intravenous nivolumab, 3 mg/kg every 2 weeks, until progression. Notes on the study in general: Repertoire differences lack defined causes, possibly disease activity or prior therapy. Newly diagnosed patients reportedly had lower baseline TCR diversity than healthy donors.

For this clone: Its antigen is currently unknown.

Here immunoSEQ multiplex PCR was the method, and the copy in TCRdb shows in-frame clones only, minus some. The sample has under 15,000 clones, roughly 80% seen once. CDR1 is SGHRS, CDR2 YFSETQ, per germline. CDR3 length equals 13 residues. V gave up 5 bases and J gave up 8 bases; unmatched junction bases: 9. Every single patient, without exception, relapsed after autologous stem cell transplantation, and brentuximab vedotin exposure varied. This receptor was identified in a human donor with classical Hodgkin lymphoma. This chain joins TRBV5-1 and TRBJ1-2; 7 bases line up with TRBD1. This sample comprised peripheral blood mononuclear cells (PBMCs), obtained at baseline. CDR3 DNA: TGCGCCAGCAGGTTGACAGGGCTGGGAGGCTACACCTTC. This sequence encodes CASRLTGLGGYTF.